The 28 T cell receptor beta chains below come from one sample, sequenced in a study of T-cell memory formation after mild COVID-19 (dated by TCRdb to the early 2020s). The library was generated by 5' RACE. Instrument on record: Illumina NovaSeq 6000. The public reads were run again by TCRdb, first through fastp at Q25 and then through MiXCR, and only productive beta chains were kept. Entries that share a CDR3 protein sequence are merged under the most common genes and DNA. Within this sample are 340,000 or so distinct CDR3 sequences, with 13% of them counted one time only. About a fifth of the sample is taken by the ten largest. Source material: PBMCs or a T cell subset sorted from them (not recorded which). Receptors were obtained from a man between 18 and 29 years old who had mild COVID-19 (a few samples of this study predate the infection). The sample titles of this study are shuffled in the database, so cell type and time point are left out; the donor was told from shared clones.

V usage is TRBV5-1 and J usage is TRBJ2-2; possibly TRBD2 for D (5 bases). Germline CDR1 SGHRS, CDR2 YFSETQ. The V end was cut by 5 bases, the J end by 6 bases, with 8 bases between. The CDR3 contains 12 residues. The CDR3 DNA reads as TGCGCCAGCAGGGCCGGGGCCGGGGAGCTGTTTTTT. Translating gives CASRAGAGELFF.

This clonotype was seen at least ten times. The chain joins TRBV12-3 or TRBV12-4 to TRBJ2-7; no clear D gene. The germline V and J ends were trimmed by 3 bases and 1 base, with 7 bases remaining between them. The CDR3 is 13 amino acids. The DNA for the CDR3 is TGTGCCAGCAGTTTGCGGATATCCTACGAGCAGTACTTC. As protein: CASSLRISYEQYF.

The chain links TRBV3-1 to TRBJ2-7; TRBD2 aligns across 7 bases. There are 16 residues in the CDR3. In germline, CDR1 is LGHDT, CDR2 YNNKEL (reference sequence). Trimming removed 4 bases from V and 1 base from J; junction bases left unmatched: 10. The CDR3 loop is CASSPPRGERSYEQYF. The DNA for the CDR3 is TGTGCCAGCAGCCCCCCCCGGGGGGAGAGATCCTACGAGCAGTACTTC.

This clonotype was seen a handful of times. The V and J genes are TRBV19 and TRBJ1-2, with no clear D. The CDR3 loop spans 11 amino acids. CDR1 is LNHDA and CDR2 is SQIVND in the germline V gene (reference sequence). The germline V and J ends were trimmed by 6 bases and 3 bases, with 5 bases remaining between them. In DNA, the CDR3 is TGTGCCAGTAGGCGTTACTATGGCTACACCTTC. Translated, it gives CASRRYYGYTF.

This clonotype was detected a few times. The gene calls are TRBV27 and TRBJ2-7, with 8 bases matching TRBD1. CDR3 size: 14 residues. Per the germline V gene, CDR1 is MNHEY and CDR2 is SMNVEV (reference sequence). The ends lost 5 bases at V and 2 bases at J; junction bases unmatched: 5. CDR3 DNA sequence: TGTGCCAGCAGTCCCAGCAGGGGGCCCTACGAGCAGTACGTC. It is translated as CASSPSRGPYEQYV.

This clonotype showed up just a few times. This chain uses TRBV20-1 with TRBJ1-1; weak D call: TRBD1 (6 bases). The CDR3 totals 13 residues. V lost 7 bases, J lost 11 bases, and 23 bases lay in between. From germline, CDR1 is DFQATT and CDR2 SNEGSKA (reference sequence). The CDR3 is CSVTTGDGRRAFF. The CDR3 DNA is TGCAGTGTTACGACAGGAGACGGAAGGAGGGCTTTCTTT.

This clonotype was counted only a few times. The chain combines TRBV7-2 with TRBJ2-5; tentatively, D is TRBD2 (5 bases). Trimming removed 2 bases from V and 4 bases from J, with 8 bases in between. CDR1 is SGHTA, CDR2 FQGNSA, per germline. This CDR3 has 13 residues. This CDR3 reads CASSLISVETQYF. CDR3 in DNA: TGTGCCAGCAGCTTAATTAGCGTAGAGACCCAGTACTTC.

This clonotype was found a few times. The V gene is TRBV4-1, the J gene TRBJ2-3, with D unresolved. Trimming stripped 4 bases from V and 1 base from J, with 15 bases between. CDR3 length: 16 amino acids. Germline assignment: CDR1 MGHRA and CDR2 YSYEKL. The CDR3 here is CASSRFRAAGTDTQYF. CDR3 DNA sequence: TGCGCCAGCAGCCGGTTCCGGGCTGCTGGCACAGATACGCAGTATTTT.

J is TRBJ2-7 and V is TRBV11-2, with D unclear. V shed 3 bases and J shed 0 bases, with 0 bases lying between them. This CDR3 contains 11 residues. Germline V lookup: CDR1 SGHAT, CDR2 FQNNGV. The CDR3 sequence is CASSFSYEQYV. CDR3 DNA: TGTGCCAGCAGCTTCTCCTACGAGCAGTACGTC.

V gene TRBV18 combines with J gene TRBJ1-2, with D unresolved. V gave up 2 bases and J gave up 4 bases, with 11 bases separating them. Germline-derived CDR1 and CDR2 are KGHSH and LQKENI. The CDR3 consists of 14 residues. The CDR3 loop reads CASSPGLAVYGYTF. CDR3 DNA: TGTGCCAGCTCACCAGGCCTCGCAGTCTATGGCTACACCTTC.

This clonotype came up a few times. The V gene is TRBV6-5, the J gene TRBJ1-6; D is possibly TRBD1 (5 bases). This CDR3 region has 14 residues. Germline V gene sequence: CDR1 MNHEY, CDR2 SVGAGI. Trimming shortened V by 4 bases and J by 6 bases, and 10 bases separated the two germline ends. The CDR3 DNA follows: TGTGCCAGCAGTTCAGTGGGGGGTAATTCACCCCTCCACTTT. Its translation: CASSSVGGNSPLHF.

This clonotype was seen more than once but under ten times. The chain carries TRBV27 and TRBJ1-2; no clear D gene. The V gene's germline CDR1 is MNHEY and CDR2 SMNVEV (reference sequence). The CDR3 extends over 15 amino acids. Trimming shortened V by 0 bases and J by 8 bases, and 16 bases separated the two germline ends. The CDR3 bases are TGTGCCAGCAGTTTATCACGGGAATTGGTGGGGGGCTACACCTTC. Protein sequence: CASSLSRELVGGYTF.

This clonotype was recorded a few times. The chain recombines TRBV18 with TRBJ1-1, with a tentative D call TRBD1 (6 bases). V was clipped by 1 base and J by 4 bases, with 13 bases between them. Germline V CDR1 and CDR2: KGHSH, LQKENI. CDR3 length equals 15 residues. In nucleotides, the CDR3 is TGTGCCAGCTCACCACTTCAGGGGAAGGGCACTGAAGCTTTCTTT. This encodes CASSPLQGKGTEAFF.

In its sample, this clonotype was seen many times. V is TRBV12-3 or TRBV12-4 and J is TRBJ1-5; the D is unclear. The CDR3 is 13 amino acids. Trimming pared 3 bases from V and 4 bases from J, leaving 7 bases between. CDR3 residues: CASSFGRNQPQHF. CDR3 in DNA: TGTGCCAGCAGTTTTGGGCGGAATCAGCCCCAGCATTTT.

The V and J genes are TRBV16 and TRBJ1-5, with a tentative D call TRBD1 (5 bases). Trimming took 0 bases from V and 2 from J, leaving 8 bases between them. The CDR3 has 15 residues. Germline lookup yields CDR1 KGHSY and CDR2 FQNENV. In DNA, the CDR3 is TGTGCCAGCAGCCAATCGGGCAGGGGCAATCAGCCCCAGCATTTT. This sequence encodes CASSQSGRGNQPQHF.

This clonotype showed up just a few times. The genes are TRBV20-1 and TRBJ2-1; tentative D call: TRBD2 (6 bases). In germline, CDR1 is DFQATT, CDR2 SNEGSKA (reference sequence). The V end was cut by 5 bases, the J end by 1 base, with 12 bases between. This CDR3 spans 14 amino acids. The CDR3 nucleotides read TGCAGTGCTTTCCTAGCGCGGTCCTACAATGAGCAGTTCTTC. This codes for CSAFLARSYNEQFF.

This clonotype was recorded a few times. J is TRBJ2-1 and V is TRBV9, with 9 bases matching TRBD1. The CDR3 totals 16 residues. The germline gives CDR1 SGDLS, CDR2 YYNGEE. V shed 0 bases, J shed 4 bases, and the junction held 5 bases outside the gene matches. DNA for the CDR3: TGTGCCAGCAGCGTAGGAGGGACAGGGATTTACAATGAGCAGTTCTTC. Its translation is CASSVGGTGIYNEQFF.

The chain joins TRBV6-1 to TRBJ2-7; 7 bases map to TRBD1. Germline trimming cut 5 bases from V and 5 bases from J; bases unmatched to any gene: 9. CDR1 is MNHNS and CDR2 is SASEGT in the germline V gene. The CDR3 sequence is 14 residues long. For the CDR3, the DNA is TGTGCCAGCAGTTGGACAGGACGGGCTAACGAGCAGTACGTC. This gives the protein CASSWTGRANEQYV.

This CDR3 reads CASSQEGAGNSPLHF. For the CDR3, the DNA is TGCGCCAGCAGCCAAGAGGGTGCAGGTAATTCACCCCTCCACTTT. V is TRBV4-1 and J is TRBJ1-6; unclear D gene. The CDR3 runs 15 residues. In germline, CDR1 is MGHRA, CDR2 YSYEKL. Trimming left V 0 bases short and J 6 bases short, with 9 bases between.

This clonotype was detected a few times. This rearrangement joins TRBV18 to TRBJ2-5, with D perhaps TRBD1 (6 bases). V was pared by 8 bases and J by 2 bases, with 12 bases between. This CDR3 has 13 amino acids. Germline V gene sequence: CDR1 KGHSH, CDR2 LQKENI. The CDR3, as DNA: TGTGCCAGCGTCCCGACAGGACAAGAGACCCAGTACTTC. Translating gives CASVPTGQETQYF.

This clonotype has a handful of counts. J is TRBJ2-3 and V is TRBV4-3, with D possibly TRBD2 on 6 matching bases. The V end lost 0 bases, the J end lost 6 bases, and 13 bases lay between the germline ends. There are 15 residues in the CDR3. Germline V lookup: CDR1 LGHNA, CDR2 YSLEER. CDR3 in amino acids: CASSQDGRRFDTQYF. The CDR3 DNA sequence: TGCGCCAGCAGCCAAGATGGGAGGCGGTTCGATACGCAGTATTTT.

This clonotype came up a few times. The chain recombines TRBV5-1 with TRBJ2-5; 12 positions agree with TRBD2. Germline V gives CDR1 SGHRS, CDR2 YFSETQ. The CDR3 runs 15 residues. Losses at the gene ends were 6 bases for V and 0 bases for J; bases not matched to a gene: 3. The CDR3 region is CASTRLAGDQETQYF. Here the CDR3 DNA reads TGCGCCAGCACAAGACTAGCGGGGGACCAAGAGACCCAGTACTTC.

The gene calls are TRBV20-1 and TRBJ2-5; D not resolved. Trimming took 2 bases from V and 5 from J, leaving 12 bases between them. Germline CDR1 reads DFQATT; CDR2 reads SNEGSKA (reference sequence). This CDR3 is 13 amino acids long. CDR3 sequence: CSARPRIFETQYF. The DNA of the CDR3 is TGCAGTGCTAGACCCCGGATTTTTGAGACCCAGTACTTC.

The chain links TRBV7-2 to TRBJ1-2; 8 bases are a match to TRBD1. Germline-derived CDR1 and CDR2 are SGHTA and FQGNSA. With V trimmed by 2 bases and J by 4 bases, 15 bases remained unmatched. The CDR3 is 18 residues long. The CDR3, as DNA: TGTGCCAGCAGCTTATCCCACGGGGCGACAGGGGCTAGCTATGGCTACACCTTC. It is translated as CASSLSHGATGASYGYTF.

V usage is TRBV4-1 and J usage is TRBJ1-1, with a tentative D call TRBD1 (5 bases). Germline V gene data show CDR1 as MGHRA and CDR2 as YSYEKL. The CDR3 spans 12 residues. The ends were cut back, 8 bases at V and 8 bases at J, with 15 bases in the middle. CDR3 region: CASVGGAGEAFF. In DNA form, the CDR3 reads TGCGCCAGCGTCGGGGGTGCTGGGGAAGCTTTCTTT.

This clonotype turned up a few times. The CDR3 region is CSASPPPGQGPDTQYF. The CDR3 DNA is TGCAGTGCTAGTCCCCCTCCGGGACAGGGTCCAGATACGCAGTATTTT. The chain recombines TRBV20-1 with TRBJ2-3; TRBD1 agrees at 9 bases. Germline CDR1 is DFQATT and CDR2 is SNEGSKA (reference sequence). CDR3 size: 16 residues. V lost 3 bases, J lost 4 bases, and 11 bases stayed unmatched.

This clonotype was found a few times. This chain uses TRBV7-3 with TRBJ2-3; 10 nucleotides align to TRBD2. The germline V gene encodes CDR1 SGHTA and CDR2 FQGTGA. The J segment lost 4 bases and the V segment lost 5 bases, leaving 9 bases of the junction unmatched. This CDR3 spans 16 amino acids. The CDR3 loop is CASSPSSGGTADTQYF. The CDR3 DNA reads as TGTGCCAGCAGCCCATCTAGCGGGGGTACGGCAGATACGCAGTATTTT.

The DNA for the CDR3 is TGCAGCGTTGACGGGGAGGCGACAGATACGCAGTATTTT. Encoded protein: CSVDGEATDTQYF. V usage is TRBV29-1 and J usage is TRBJ2-3; possible D gene TRBD2, 6 bases. Deletions cut 3 bases from V and 3 bases from J, with 10 bases between. The CDR3 loop spans 13 amino acids. The V gene's germline CDR1 is SQVTM and CDR2 ANQGSEA.